These 10 T cell receptor beta chains share one sample of origin, sequenced in a study of CD8 T cells in Susac syndrome. RNA totalling roughly 0.45 to 1 ug underwent reverse transcription with random hexamers. TCRdb re-called the immunoSEQ multiplex PCR reads with MiXCR, one entry per CDR3 protein. This repertoire shows approximately 120,000 distinct CDR3 sequences, around 95% found once; its top ten account for 0.085% to 0.09%. Sequencing was done on a sample of CD4+ T cells from PBMCs. These receptors were collected from a human donor in good health.

The chain couples TRBV30 to TRBJ2-2, with D hard to call. V was shortened by 2 bases and J by 1 base, with 17 bases between the two germline ends. The germline V gene has CDR1 GTSNPN and CDR2 SVGIG (reference sequence). The CDR3 consists of 17 residues. The CDR3 loop reads CAWSPQGRSQNTGELFF. The CDR3 DNA reads TGTGCCTGGAGTCCTCAAGGACGTTCCCAGAACACCGGGGAGCTGTTTTTT.

This chain links TRBV29-1 with TRBJ2-5, with D tentatively TRBD2 (5 bases). Trimming cost V 4 bases and J 2 bases, with 8 bases left between them. CDR1 is SQVTM, CDR2 ANQGSEA, per germline. The CDR3 contains 12 residues. The CDR3 loop reads CSVGAAQETQYF. The CDR3 DNA reads TGCAGCGTTGGAGCGGCTCAAGAGACCCAGTACTTC.

This sequence joins TRBV6-1 and TRBJ1-2, with 8 bases lining up with TRBD1. V was clipped by 4 bases and J by 0 bases; unmatched bases: 10. This CDR3 comprises 17 residues. CDR1 and CDR2 (germline): MNHNS, SASEGT. The CDR3 loop reads CASSASGTGDTNYGYTF. The CDR3 coding sequence is TGTGCCAGCAGTGCTTCCGGGACAGGAGATACTAACTATGGCTACACCTTC.

The chain employs TRBV2 and TRBJ2-5, with 11 bases aligning to TRBD1. V trimming: 1 base; J trimming: 5 bases; junction bases outside the gene matches: 6. Germline CDR1 is SNHLY and CDR2 is FYNNEI. This CDR3 is 16 amino acids long. The CDR3 region has the DNA TGTGCCAGCAGTGAAGTCTCGAGGGACAGGGGGGAGACCCAGTACTTC. It encodes CASSEVSRDRGETQYF.

The chain links TRBV25-1 to TRBJ2-1; D ambiguous. The CDR3 is 11 residues long. The V end lost 2 bases, the J end lost 13 bases, and 9 bases lay between the germline ends. Germline V gene sequence: CDR1 MGHDK, CDR2 SYGVNS. The CDR3 DNA reads as TGTGCCAGCAGTGAAAGTCGCAATCAGTTCTTC. Amino acids: CASSESRNQFF.

This clonotype was detected only once. V gene TRBV5-1 combines with J gene TRBJ2-3; the match to TRBD2 covers 12 bases. The germline V gene encodes CDR1 SGHRS and CDR2 YFSETQ. V was clipped by 0 bases and J by 5 bases; unmatched bases: 4. The CDR3 covers 16 residues. CDR3 in amino acids: CASSLAASGRVDTQYF. In DNA form, the CDR3 reads TGCGCCAGCAGCTTGGCCGCTAGCGGGAGGGTAGATACGCAGTATTTT.

This clonotype was picked up a small number of times. V gene TRBV30 combines with J gene TRBJ2-7; D is possibly TRBD1 (6 bases). There are 13 residues in the CDR3. Germline assignment: CDR1 GTSNPN and CDR2 SVGIG (reference sequence). V was trimmed by 5 bases and J by 0 bases, leaving 11 bases between them. The CDR3 nucleotides read TGTGCCTGGGCCAGGGGCCTCTCCTACGAGCAGTACTTC. Protein sequence: CAWARGLSYEQYF.

This chain links TRBV20-1 with TRBJ1-1, with D maybe TRBD1 (6 bases). The germline V gene encodes CDR1 DFQATT and CDR2 SNEGSKA (reference sequence). This CDR3 spans 13 amino acids. V shed 3 bases and J shed 5 bases, with 13 bases lying between them. The DNA of the CDR3 is TGCAGTGCTAGTCGTCAGGGGCTTACTGAAGCTTTCTTT. Residues: CSASRQGLTEAFF.

The V call is TRBV5-1, the J call TRBJ2-1; 8 bases are shared with TRBD2. The V gene end was trimmed by 0 bases and the J gene end by 7 bases; junction bases not matched to a gene: 9. CDR3 length equals 16 residues. Germline V CDR1 and CDR2: SGHRS, YFSETQ. CDR3 in DNA: TGCGCCAGCAGCTTGGTTCCAGCGGGAGCCTTAAATGAGCAGTTCTTC. This translates into CASSLVPAGALNEQFF.

This chain connects TRBV20-1 to TRBJ1-5; D is undetermined. In germline, CDR1 is DFQATT, CDR2 SNEGSKA (reference sequence). This CDR3 region has 13 residues. V gave up 0 bases and J gave up 4 bases, with 7 bases separating them. The CDR3 nucleotides are TGCAGTGCTAGAGATCTTTGGAATCAGCCCCAGCATTTT. Translation: CSARDLWNQPQHF.